This T cell receptor beta chain was identified during a study of T cell repertoires in cytomegalovirus infection. Study background: Indicated by public TCR beta signatures were CMV infection and matching HLA type. Overall study findings and caveats: CMV-specific TCR beta clonotypes restricted by HLA-C were the ones dominating the ex vivo response. Identification of carriers of CMV plus the relevant HLA was achieved through cumulative public TCR beta family frequency.

The germline gives CDR1 SGHDT, CDR2 YYEEEE. The CDR3 has 15 amino acids. Germline trimming cut 3 bases from V and 0 bases from J; bases unmatched to any gene: 3. With regard to this clonotype: What it recognizes is unknown.

A single record per CDR3 protein comes from TCRdb applying MiXCR to the reads. This sample has more than 150,000 distinct CDR3 sequences, with over 25% found just once. The chain uses TRBV5-6 and TRBJ2-7; TRBD1 matches at 10 bases. This clonotype was obtained from a human donor in good health (CMV status not recorded). Some clones in this sample may be carry-over from other donors' samples. The material sequenced was PBMCs. The CDR3 nucleotides read TGTGCCAGCAGCTCCCGGGACAGGGGCTCCTACGAGCAGTACTTC. Encoded protein: CASSSRDRGSYEQYF.